Each of the 19 T cell receptor beta chains below was sequenced from the same sample in a study of monozygotic twins with inflammatory bowel disease. TCRdb reprocessed the 5' RACE reads; each CDR3 protein has one entry and no DNA is given. This sample carries just over 300,000 distinct CDR3 sequences, with 5.6% going to the ten biggest clones. The specimen was blood. The source of these receptors is a human donor with ulcerative colitis or Crohn's disease, or a healthy co-twin of an affected twin (not recorded which).

The V call is TRBV5-1, the J call TRBJ1-2. The CDR3 is 15 residues long. Germline CDR1 is SGHRS and CDR2 is YFSETQ. CDR3 in amino acids: CASNSGGTADYGYTF.

The rearrangement uses TRBV20-1 and TRBJ2-7; TCRdb calls TRBD1, which cannot be checked without DNA. The germline CDR1 and CDR2 sequences are DFQATT and SNEGSKA (reference sequence). CDR3 length equals 14 residues. CDR3 in amino acids: CSAGRDRGLYEQYF.

The gene calls are TRBV6-2 or TRBV6-3 and TRBJ2-7; the D call from TCRdb, TRBD2, cannot be confirmed without DNA. This CDR3 comprises 16 residues. Germline assignment: CDR1 MNHEY and CDR2 SVGEGT. CDR3 residues: CASSSNPSGRRYEQYF.

J is TRBJ2-5 and V is TRBV5-1; lacking DNA, the TRBD1 call made by TCRdb goes unchecked. Germline CDR1 is SGHRS and CDR2 is YFSETQ. The CDR3 runs to 15 residues. The CDR3 spells CASSFPTGVREAQYF. Using reference TRBV5-1 and TRBJ2-5 for the parts outside the CDR3, the full variable domain is KAGVTQTPRYLIKTRGQQVTLSCSPISGHRSVSWYQQTPGQGLQFLFEYFSETQRNKGNFPGRFSGRQFSNSRSEMNVSTLELGDSALYLCASSFPTGVREAQYFGPGTRLLVL.

The chain couples TRBV29-1 to TRBJ1-6. Germline V lookup: CDR1 SQVTM, CDR2 ANQGSEA. CDR3 length: 17 amino acids. The CDR3 region is CSVRLDGLSSYNSPLHF. Full variable domain (remainder filled in from reference TRBV29-1 and TRBJ1-6): SAVISQKPSRDICQRGTSLTIQCQVDSQVTMMFWYRQQPGQSLTLIATANQGSEATYESGFVIDKFPISRPNLTFSTLTVSNMSPEDSSIYLCSVRLDGLSSYNSPLHFGNGTRLTVT.

The chain recombines TRBV5-1 with TRBJ2-3; no DNA is available, so the TRBD1 call from TCRdb remains unchecked. Per germline, CDR1 SGHRS and CDR2 YFSETQ. The CDR3 is 15 amino acids. CDR3 loop: CASTRGGDGADTQYF.

The chain's CDR3 is CASSPERGAGNEQFF. The J gene is TRBJ2-1, the V gene TRBV18; TCRdb proposes TRBD2, but this gene call is untestable without DNA. Germline V gene data show CDR1 as KGHSH and CDR2 as LQKENI. The CDR3 covers 15 residues.

The chain uses TRBV5-1 and TRBJ2-3; absent DNA, TCRdb's TRBD1 call cannot be checked. This CDR3 spans 16 amino acids. CDR1 is SGHRS and CDR2 is YFSETQ in the germline V gene. The CDR3 here is CASSHPPGQGEDTQYF.

The rearrangement links TRBV5-4 to TRBJ2-2; TCRdb reports TRBD2, a call that lacks DNA to check it against. This CDR3 is built from 14 residues. The V gene's germline CDR1 is SGHNT and CDR2 YYREEE (reference sequence). The CDR3 region is CASSWDYYTGELFF.

This chain joins TRBV9 and TRBJ2-1; absent DNA, TCRdb's TRBD1 call cannot be checked. The CDR3 totals 15 residues. Germline-derived CDR1 and CDR2 are SGDLS and YYNGEE. The CDR3 reads CASSVGTGGLGEQFF.

The V and J genes are TRBV12-3 or TRBV12-4 and TRBJ1-4. This CDR3 has 14 residues. CDR3 in amino acids: CASSFSTTNEKLFF.

The V call is TRBV6-2 or TRBV6-3, the J call TRBJ2-3; TCRdb proposes TRBD2, but this gene call is untestable without DNA. This CDR3 comprises 15 residues. The germline gives CDR1 MNHEY, CDR2 SVGEGT. CDR3 region: CASSTPGLASDTQYF.

The chain recombines TRBV20-1 with TRBJ1-4. The germline V gene encodes CDR1 DFQATT and CDR2 SNEGSKA (reference sequence). This CDR3 spans 15 amino acids. CDR3: CSAREGGRGNEKLFF.

V and J are TRBV9 and TRBJ2-1; the D gene TCRdb calls, TRBD1, cannot be checked with no DNA. CDR3 length equals 11 residues. Germline lookup yields CDR1 SGDLS and CDR2 YYNGEE. The CDR3 sequence is CASSPPGEQFF.

The chain recombines TRBV6-1 with TRBJ2-7; there is no DNA to check the TCRdb D call of TRBD1. Germline V gives CDR1 MNHNS, CDR2 SASEGT. The CDR3 spans 14 residues. CDR3 region: CASGRGRNSYEQYF.

The chain couples TRBV24-1 to TRBJ1-1; lacking DNA, the TRBD1 call made by TCRdb goes unchecked. CDR1 KGHDR and CDR2 SFDVKD come from the germline V gene. The CDR3 covers 15 residues. The CDR3 spells CATSDPKQGATEAFF.

This sequence joins TRBV6-5 and TRBJ2-3. The CDR3 runs 12 residues. Looked up from germline, CDR1 is MNHEY and CDR2 is SVGAGI. The CDR3 protein is CASSYGSNTQYF.

This chain connects TRBV28 to TRBJ2-1; TCRdb picks TRBD2, but there is no DNA to check that call. The germline CDR1 and CDR2 sequences are MDHEN and SYDVKM. This CDR3 is built from 14 residues. This CDR3 reads CASSLRLVYNVLIF.

The chain combines TRBV18 with TRBJ2-1. Germline V gives CDR1 KGHSH, CDR2 LQKENI. This CDR3 is 17 amino acids long. CDR3 protein: CASSPYHSLSIYNEQFF.